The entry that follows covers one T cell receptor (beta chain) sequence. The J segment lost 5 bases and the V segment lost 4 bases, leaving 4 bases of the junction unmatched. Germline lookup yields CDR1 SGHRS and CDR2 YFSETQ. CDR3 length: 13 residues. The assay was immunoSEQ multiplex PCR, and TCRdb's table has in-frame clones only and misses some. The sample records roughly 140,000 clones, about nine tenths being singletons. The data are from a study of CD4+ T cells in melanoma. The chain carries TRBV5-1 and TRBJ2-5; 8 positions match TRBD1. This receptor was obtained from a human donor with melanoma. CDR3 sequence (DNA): TGCGCCAGCAGCGACAGGGGACATGAGACCCAGTACTTC. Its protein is CASSDRGHETQYF.